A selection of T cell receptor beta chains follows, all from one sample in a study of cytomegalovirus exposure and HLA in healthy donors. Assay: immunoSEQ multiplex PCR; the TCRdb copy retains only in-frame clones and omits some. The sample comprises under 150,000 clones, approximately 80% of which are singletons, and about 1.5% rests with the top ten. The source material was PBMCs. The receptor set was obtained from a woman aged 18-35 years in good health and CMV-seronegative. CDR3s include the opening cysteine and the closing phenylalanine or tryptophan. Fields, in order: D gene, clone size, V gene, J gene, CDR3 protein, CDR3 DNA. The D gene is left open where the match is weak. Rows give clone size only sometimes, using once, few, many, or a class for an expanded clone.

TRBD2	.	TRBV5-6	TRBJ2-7	CASSGGPGLAGEQYF	TGTGCCAGCAGTGGGGGACCGGGACTAGCCGGCGAGCAGTACTTC
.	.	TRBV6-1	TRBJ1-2	CASSERGDRTAAYGYTF	TGTGCCAGCAGTGAAAGAGGCGACAGAACAGCCGCCTATGGCTACACCTTC
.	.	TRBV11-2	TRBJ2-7	CASSLDPGRYEQYF	TGTGCCAGCAGCTTAGATCCAGGGCGCTACGAGCAGTACTTC
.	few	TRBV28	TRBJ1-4	CASSGPLEKLFF	TGTGCCAGCAGTGGCCCCCTTGAAAAACTGTTTTTT
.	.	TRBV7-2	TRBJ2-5	CASSLGQGGTQYF	TGTGCCAGCAGCTTAGGACAAGGGGGGACCCAGTACTTC
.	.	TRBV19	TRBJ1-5	CASSPIFADRRNQPQHF	TGTGCCAGTAGTCCCATCTTCGCCGACAGGCGCAATCAGCCCCAGCATTTT
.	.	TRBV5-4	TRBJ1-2	CASSHRDNPSTGYTF	TGTGCCAGCAGCCATAGGGACAACCCTTCAACTGGCTACACCTTC
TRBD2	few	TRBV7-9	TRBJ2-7	CASSLGLAGYEQYF	TGTGCCAGCAGCTTAGGACTAGCGGGCTACGAGCAGTACTTC
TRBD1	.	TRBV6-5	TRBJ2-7	CASREPGTGSYEQYF	TGTGCCAGCAGAGAACCCGGGACAGGGTCCTACGAGCAGTACTTC
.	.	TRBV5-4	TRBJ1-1	CASSAGANTEAFF	TGTGCCAGCAGTGCAGGGGCGAACACTGAAGCTTTCTTT
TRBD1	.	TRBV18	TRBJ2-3	CASSRTGNTDTQYF	TGTGCCAGCTCAAGGACAGGCAACACAGATACGCAGTATTTT
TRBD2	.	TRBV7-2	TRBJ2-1	CASSSAGTSGGPYNEQFF	TGTGCCAGCAGCTCAGCAGGGACTAGCGGGGGACCCTACAATGAGCAGTTCTTC
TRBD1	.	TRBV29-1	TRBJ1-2	CSVRGQGKGYRYTF	TGCAGCGTCAGAGGACAGGGAAAGGGGTATCGCTACACCTTC
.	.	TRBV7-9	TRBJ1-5	CASSPLGSNQPQHF	TGTGCCAGCAGCCCCCTCGGGAGCAATCAGCCCCAGCATTTT
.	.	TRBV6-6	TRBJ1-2	CASSGDYGYTF	TGTGCCAGTTCCGGGGACTATGGCTACACCTTC
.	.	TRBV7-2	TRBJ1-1	CASSLGAGLMNTEAFF	TGTGCCAGCAGCTTAGGGGCAGGCCTCATGAACACTGAAGCTTTCTTT
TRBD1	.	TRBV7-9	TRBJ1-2	CASSRGTDYGYTF	TGTGCCAGCAGCCGCGGGACAGACTATGGCTACACCTTC
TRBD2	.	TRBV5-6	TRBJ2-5	CASSSLAALNQETQYF	TGTGCCAGCAGCTCACTAGCGGCGCTCAATCAAGAGACCCAGTACTTC
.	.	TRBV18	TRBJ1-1	CASSPGRDTEAFF	TGTGCCAGCTCACCAGGGCGGGACACTGAAGCTTTCTTT
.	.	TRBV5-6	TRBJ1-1	CASSFGTRRTEDCEAFF	TGTGCCAGCAGCTTCGGAACGCGGAGGACGGAAGACTGTGAAGCTTTCTTT
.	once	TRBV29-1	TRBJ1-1	CSVLQNTEAFF	TGCAGCGTCTTACAGAACACTGAAGCTTTCTTT
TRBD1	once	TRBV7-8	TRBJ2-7	CASSPRTGPFYEQYF	TGTGCCAGCAGCCCGCGGACAGGACCCTTTTACGAGCAGTACTTC
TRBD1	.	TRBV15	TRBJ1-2	CATSSAGTGFGYTF	TGTGCCACCAGCAGCGCCGGGACAGGGTTCGGCTACACCTTC
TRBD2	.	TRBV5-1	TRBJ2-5	CASSWPGLAGVQETQYF	TGCGCCAGCAGCTGGCCGGGACTAGCGGGGGTACAAGAGACCCAGTACTTC
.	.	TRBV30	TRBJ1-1	CAWSSGGDTEAFF	TGTGCCTGGAGCTCTGGAGGAGACACTGAAGCTTTCTTT
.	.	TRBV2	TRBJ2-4	CASTDPRDIQYF	TGTGCCAGCACAGATCCGAGGGACATTCAGTACTTC
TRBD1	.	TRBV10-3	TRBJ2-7	CAISGDRDEQYF	TGTGCCATCAGTGGGGACAGGGACGAGCAGTACTTC
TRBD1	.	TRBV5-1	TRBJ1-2	CASSLYPGQGPGGYTF	TGCGCCAGCAGCTTATATCCGGGACAGGGACCAGGGGGCTACACCTTC
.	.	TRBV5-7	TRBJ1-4	CAQGRRGKLFF	TGTGCTCAAGGACGGAGGGGAAAACTGTTTTTT
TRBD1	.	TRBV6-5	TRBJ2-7	CASSYSGDSSYEQYF	TGTGCCAGCAGTTACTCAGGGGACAGTTCCTACGAGCAGTACTTC
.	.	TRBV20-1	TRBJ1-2	CSAIPEGGYTF	TGCAGTGCTATCCCCGAGGGTGGCTACACCTTC
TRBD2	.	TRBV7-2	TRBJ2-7	CASSLVRLAGVGEQYF	TGTGCCAGCAGCTTAGTAAGGCTAGCGGGAGTCGGCGAGCAGTACTTC
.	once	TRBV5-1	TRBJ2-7	CASSLARDYEQYF	TGCGCCAGCAGCTTGGCTCGGGACTACGAGCAGTACTTC
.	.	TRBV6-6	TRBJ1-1	CASTLGSRGTEAFF	TGTGCCAGCACCCTAGGTAGTCGGGGCACTGAAGCTTTCTTT
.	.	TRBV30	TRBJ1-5	CAWNVQGLNQPQHF	TGTGCCTGGAACGTACAGGGTCTCAATCAGCCCCAGCATTTT
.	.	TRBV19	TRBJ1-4	CASRDWEKLFF	TGTGCCAGTAGGGACTGGGAAAAACTGTTTTTT
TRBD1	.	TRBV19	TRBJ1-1	CASSIQGGIPEAFF	TGTGCCAGTAGTATTCAGGGGGGAATTCCTGAAGCTTTCTTT